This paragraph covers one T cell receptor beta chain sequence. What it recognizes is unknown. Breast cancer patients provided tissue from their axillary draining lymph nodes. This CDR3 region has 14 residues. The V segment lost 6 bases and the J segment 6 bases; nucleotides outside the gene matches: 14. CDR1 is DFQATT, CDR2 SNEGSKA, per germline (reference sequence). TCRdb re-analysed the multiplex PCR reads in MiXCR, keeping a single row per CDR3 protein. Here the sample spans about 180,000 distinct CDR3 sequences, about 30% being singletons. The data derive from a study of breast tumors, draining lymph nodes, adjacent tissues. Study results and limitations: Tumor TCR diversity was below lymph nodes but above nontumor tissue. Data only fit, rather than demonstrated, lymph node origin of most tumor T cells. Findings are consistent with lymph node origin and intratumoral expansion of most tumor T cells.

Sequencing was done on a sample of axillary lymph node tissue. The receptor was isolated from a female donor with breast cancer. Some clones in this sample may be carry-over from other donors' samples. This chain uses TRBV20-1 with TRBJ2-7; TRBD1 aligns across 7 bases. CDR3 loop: CSAETGETKSEQYF. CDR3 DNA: TGCAGTGCCGAAACAGGGGAAACTAAATCCGAGCAGTACTTC.